This T cell receptor (beta chain) was captured in a study of OX40 agonist ivuxolimab in advanced cancers. About the research overall: At 0.01 to 10 mg/kg, ivuxolimab was administered intravenously to patients every 2 weeks.

The V and J ends lost 5 bases and 0 bases respectively, with 11 bases between them. Germline-derived CDR1 and CDR2 are SGHVS and FNYEAQ. The CDR3 consists of 15 residues. Produced via immunoSEQ multiplex PCR; TCRdb's table is partial and in-frame only. The data contain fewer than 25,000 clones, about 86% of them singletons. This clone was seen only a few times. The sample here was CD4+ or CD8+ T cells sorted from blood, taken in a trial of the OX40 agonist ivuxolimab. The rearrangement links TRBV7-6 to TRBJ1-3; weak D call: TRBD1 (5 bases). The receptor comes from an adult with an advanced solid tumor such as melanoma, head and neck, liver or kidney cancer. The CDR3 here is CASSSRGFSGNTIYF. In nucleotides, the CDR3 is TGTGCCAGCAGCAGTAGGGGATTCTCTGGAAACACCATATATTTT.